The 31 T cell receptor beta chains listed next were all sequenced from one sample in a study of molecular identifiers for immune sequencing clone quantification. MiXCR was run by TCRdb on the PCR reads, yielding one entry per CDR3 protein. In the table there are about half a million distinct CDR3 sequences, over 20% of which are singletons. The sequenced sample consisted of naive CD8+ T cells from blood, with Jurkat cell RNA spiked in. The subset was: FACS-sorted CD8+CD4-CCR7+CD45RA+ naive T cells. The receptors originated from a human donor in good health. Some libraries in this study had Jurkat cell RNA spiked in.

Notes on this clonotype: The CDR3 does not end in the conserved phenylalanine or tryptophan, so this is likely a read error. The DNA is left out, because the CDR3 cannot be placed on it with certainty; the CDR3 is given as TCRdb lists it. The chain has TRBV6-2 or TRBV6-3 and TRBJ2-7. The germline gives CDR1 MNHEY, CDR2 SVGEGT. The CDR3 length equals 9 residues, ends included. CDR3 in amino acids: CASSVSGVG.

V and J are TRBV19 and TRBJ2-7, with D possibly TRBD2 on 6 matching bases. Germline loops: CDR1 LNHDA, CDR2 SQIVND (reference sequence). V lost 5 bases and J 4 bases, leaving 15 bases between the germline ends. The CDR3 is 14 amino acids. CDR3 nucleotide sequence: TGTGCCAGTAGTCCCTCCGGACTATTATACGAGCAGTACTTC. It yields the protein CASSPSGLLYEQYF.

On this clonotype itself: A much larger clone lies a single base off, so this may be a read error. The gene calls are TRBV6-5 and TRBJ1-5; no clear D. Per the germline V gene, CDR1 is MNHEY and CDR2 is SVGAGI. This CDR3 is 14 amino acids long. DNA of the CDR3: TGTGCCGGCAGGTCGGGGTTGGGTAGTGAGCCCCAGCATTTT. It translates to CAGRSGLGSEPQHF.

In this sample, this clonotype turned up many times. The CDR3 loop is CASSWGQGWNEAFF. In nucleotides, the CDR3 is TGTGCCAGCAGTTGGGGCCAGGGCTGGAATGAAGCTTTCTTT. This sequence joins TRBV6-6 and TRBJ1-1; a weak D match, TRBD1 (5 bases). Germline lookup yields CDR1 MNHNY and CDR2 SVGAGI (reference sequence). The CDR3 is 14 residues long. V was trimmed by 4 bases and J by 7 bases, leaving 16 bases between them.

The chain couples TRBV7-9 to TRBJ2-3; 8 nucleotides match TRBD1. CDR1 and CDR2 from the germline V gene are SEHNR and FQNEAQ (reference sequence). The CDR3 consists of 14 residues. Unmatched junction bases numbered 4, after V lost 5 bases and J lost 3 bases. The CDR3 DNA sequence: TGTGCCAGCAGCGTCGGGACAGGAACAGATACGCAGTATTTT. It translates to CASSVGTGTDTQYF.

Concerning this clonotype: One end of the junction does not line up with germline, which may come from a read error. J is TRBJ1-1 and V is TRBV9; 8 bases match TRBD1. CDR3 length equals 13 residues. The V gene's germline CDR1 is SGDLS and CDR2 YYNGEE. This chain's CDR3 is CASSVTGATKAFF. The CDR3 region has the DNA TGTGCCAGCAGCGTGACAGGGGCCACTAAAGCTTTCTTT.

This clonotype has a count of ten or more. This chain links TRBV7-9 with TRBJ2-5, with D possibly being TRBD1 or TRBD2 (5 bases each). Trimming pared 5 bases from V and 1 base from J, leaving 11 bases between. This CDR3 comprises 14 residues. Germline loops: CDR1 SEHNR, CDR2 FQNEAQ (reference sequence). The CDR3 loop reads CASSRTGTQETQYF. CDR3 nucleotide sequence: TGTGCCAGCAGCCGTACTGGGACCCAAGAGACCCAGTACTTC.

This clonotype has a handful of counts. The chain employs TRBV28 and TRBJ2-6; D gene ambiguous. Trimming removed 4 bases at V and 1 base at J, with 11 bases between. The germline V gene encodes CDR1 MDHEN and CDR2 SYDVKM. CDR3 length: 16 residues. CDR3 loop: CASSSIRKSGANVLTF. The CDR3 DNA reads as TGTGCCAGCAGTTCAATCCGAAAATCTGGGGCCAACGTCCTGACTTTC.

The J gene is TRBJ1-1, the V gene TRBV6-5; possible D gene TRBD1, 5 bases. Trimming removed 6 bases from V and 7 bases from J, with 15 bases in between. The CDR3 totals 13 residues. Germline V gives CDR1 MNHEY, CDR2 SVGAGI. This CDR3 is CASRPTRDGEAFF. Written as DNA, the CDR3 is TGTGCCAGCAGACCTACTAGGGACGGTGAAGCTTTCTTT.

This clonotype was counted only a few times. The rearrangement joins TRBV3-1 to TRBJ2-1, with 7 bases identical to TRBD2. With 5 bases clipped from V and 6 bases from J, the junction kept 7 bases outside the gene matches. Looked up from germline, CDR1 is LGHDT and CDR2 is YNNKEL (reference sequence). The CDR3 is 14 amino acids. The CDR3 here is CASSGAGVSNEQFF. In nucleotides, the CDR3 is TGTGCCAGCAGCGGGGCGGGAGTGTCCAATGAGCAGTTCTTC.

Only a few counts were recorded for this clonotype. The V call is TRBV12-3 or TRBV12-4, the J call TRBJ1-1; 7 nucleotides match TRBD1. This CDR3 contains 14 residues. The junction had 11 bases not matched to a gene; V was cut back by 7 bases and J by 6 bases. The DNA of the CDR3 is TGTGCCAGCACCCCGGGACAGCGTTACGCTGAAGCTTTCTTT. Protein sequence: CASTPGQRYAEAFF.

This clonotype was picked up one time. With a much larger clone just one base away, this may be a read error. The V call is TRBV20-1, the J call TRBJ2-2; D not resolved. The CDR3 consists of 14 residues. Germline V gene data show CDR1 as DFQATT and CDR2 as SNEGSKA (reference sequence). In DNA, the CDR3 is TGCAGTGCTAGTTTCGAGGAGAACGCCGGGGAGCTGTTTTTT. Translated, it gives CSASFEENAGELFF.

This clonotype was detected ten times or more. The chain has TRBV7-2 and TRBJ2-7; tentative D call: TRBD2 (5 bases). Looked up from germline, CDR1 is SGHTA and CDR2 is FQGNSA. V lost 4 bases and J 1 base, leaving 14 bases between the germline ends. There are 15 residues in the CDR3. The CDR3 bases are TGTGCCAGCAGCTCGGACCCGGGAAGTTCCTACGAGCAGTACTTC. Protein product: CASSSDPGSSYEQYF.

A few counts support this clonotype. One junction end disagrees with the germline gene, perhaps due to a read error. The CDR3 DNA reads TGTGCCGGTAGTACCGGGACCTGGGACGAGCAGTACTTC. Translation: CAGSTGTWDEQYF. The genes are TRBV19 and TRBJ2-7; either TRBD1 or TRBD2 may supply D (5 bases each). This CDR3 spans 13 amino acids. CDR1 LNHDA and CDR2 SQIVND come from the germline V gene (reference sequence).

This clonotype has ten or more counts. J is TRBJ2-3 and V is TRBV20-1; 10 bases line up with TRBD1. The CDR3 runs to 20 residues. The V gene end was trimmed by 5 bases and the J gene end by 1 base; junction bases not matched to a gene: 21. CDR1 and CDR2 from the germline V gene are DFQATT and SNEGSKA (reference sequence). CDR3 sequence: CSAGPDRGRRGEDGTDTQYF. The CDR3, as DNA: TGCAGTGCTGGCCCTGACAGGGGGCGCCGAGGGGAGGATGGCACAGATACGCAGTATTTT.

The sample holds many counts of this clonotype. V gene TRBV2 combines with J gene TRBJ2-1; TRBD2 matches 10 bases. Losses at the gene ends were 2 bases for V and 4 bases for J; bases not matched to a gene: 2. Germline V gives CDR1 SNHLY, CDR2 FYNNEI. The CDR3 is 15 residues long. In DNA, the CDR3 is TGTGCCAGCAGTGAACTAGCGGGAGTGTACAATGAGCAGTTCTTC. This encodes CASSELAGVYNEQFF.

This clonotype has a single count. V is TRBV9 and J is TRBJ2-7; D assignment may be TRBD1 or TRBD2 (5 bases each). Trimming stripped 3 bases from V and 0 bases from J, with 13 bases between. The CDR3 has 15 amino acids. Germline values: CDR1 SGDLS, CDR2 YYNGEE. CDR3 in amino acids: CASSAAADSSYEQYF. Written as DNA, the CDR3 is TGTGCCAGCAGCGCAGCGGCCGACAGCTCCTACGAGCAGTACTTC.

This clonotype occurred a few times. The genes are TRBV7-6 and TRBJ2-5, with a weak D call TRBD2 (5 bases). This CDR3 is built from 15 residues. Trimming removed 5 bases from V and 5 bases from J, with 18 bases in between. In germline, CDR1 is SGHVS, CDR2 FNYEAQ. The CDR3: CASSGRDSPRETQYF. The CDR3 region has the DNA TGTGCCAGCAGCGGACGGGATTCACCCCGGGAGACCCAGTACTTC.

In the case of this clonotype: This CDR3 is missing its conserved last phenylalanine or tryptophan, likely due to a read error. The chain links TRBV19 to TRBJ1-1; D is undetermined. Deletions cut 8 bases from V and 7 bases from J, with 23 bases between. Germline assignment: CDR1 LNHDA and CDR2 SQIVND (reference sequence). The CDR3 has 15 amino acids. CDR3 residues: CASGFLKTLGGEAFL. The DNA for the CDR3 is TGTGCCAGTGGCTTTTTAAAGACCCTTGGAGGTGAAGCTTTCCTT.

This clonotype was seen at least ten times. CDR3 residues: CSARDRTARGQPQHF. Written as DNA, the CDR3 is TGCAGTGCTAGAGATAGGACAGCGAGGGGTCAGCCCCAGCATTTT. V and J are TRBV20-1 and TRBJ1-5; D may be TRBD1 (6 bases). Trimming took 0 bases from V and 6 from J, leaving 15 bases between them. Germline V gene sequence: CDR1 DFQATT, CDR2 SNEGSKA (reference sequence). This CDR3 has 15 amino acids.

DNA for the CDR3: TGTGCCAGCAGCCGGACAGGGGAGGCTAGCGATGGCTACACCTTC. Translated, it gives CASSRTGEASDGYTF. The V gene is TRBV3-1, the J gene TRBJ1-2; 9 bases map to TRBD1. CDR3 size: 15 residues. Germline CDR1 is LGHDT and CDR2 is YNNKEL (reference sequence). J gave up 6 bases and V 4 bases, and 9 bases lay outside the gene matches. Using reference TRBV3-1 and TRBJ1-2 for the parts outside the CDR3, the full variable domain is DTAVSQTPKYLVTQMGNDKSIKCEQNLGHDTMYWYKQDSKKFLKIMFSYNNKELIINETVPNRFSPKSPDKAHLNLHINSLELGDSAVYFCASSRTGEASDGYTFGSGTRLTVV.

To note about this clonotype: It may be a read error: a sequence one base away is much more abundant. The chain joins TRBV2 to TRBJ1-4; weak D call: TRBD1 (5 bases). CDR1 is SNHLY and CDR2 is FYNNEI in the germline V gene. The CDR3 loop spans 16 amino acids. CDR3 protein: CAGSEGWAALNEKLFF. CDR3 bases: TGTGCCGGCAGTGAGGGGTGGGCCGCTTTAAATGAAAAACTGTTTTTT.

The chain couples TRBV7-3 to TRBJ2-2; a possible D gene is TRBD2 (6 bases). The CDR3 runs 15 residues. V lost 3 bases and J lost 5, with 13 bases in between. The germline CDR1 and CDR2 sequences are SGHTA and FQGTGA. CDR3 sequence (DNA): TGTGCCAGCAGCTTCAGGCCCGGGGGTACCGGGGAGCTGTTTTTT. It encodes CASSFRPGGTGELFF.

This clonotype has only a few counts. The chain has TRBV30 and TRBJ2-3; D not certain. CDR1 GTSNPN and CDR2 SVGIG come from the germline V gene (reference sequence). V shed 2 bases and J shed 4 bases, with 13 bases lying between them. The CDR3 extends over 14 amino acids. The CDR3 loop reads CAWSRVGDSDTQYF. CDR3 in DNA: TGTGCCTGGAGTAGAGTCGGAGACTCAGATACGCAGTATTTT.

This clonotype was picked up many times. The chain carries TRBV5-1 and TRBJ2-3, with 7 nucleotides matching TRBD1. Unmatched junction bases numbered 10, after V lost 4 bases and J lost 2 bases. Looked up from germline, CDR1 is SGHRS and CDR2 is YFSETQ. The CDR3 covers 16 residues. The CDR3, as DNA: TGCGCCAGCAGCCTAACCGGGACAGACTACACAGATACGCAGTATTTT. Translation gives CASSLTGTDYTDTQYF.

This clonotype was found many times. Written as DNA, the CDR3 is TGTGCCAGCAGCCAAACTTACGTCGGAACCATGGAGCAGTACTTC. It codes for CASSQTYVGTMEQYF. The J gene is TRBJ2-7, the V gene TRBV14; D not resolved. This CDR3 contains 15 residues. Germline loops: CDR1 SGHDN, CDR2 FVKESK. V lost 2 bases to trimming and J lost 7 bases, with 18 bases between them.

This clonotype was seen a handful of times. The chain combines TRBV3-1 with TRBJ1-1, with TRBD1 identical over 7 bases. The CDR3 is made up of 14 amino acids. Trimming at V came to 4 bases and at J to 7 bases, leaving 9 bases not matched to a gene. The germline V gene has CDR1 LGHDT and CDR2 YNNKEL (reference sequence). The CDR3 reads CASSLRQGGSEAFF. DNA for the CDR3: TGTGCCAGCAGCCTCCGACAGGGTGGTAGTGAAGCTTTCTTT.

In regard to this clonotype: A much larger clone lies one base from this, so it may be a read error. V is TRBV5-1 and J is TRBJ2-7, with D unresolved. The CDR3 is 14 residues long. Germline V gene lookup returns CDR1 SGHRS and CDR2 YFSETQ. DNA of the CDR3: TGCGCCAGCAGCTTGGCCGCACCCTCCTACGAGCTGTACTTC. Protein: CASSLAAPSYELYF.

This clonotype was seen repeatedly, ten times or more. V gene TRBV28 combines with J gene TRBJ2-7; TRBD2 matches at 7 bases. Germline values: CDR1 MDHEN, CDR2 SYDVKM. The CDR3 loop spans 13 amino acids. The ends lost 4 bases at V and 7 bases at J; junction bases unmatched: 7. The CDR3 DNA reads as TGTGCCAGCAGTTCCCGGGGGGTTGGGGAGCAGTACTTC. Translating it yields CASSSRGVGEQYF.

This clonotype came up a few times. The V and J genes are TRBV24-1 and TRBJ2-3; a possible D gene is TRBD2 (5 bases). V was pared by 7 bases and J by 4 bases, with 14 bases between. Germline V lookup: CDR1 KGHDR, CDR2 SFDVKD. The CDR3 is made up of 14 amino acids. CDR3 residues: CATREVLAPDTQYF. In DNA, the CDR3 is TGTGCCACCAGGGAGGTCTTAGCCCCAGATACGCAGTATTTT.

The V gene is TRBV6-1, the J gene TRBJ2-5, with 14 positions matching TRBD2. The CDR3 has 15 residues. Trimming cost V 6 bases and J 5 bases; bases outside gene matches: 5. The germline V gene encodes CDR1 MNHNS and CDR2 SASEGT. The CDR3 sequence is CASRSTSGGVETQYF. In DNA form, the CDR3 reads TGTGCCAGCAGATCGACTAGCGGGGGGGTTGAGACCCAGTACTTC.